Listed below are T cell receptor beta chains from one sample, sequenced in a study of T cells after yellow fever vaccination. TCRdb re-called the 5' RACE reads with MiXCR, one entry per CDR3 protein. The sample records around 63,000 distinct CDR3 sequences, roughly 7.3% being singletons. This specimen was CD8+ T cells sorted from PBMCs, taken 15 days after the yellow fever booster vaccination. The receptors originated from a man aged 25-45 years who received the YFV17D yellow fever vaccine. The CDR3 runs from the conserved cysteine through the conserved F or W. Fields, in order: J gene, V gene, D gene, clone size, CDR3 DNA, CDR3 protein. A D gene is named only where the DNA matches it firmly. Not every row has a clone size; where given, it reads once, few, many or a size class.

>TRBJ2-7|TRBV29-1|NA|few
TGCAGCGTCTGCCCAGTAGGACAGATCTACGAGCAGTACTTC
CSVCPVGQIYEQYF
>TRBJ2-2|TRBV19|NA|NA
TGTGCCAGTAGTATAGAGCACTCTCTCAGCACCGGGGAGCTGTTTTTT
CASSIEHSLSTGELFF
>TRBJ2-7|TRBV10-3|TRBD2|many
TGTGCCATCAGTGAAACTAGCGGGAGGGCCGCCTACGAGCAGTACTTC
CAISETSGRAAYEQYF
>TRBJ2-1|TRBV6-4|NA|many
TGTGCCAGCAGTACTAGCTCCTACAATGAGCAGTTCTTC
CASSTSSYNEQFF
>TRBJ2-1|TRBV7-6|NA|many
TGTGCCAGCAGCTTAGATGTCAGAGGCGCAAATGAGCAGTTCTTC
CASSLDVRGANEQFF
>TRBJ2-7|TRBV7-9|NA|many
TGTGCCAGCAGCTCCTCCAAAGGGGCCTCCTACGAGCAGTACTTC
CASSSSKGASYEQYF
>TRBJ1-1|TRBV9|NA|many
TGTGCCAGCAGCGTAGGAATGAACACTGAAGCTTTCTTT
CASSVGMNTEAFF
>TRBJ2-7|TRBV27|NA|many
TGTGCCAGCAGTTTGGTAAGGGAGAGCTACGAGCAGTACTTC
CASSLVRESYEQYF
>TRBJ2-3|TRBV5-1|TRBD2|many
TGCGCCAGCAGCCGGCCTCCTAGCGGGGACGGCTTAACGCAGTATTTT
CASSRPPSGDGLTQYF
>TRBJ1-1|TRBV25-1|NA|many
TGTGCCAGCAGTGAGAATCGGGGAGGAAGGGTAGATGAAGCTTTCTTT
CASSENRGGRVDEAFF
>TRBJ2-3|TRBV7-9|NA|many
TGTGCCAGCAGCTTACCACAGGACCGCACAGATACGCAGTATTTT
CASSLPQDRTDTQYF
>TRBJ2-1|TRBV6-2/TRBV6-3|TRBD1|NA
TGTGCCAGCAGTTACGCATCCGGGACAGAATACAATGAGCAGTTCTTC
CASSYASGTEYNEQFF
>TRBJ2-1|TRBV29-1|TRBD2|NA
TGCAGCGTTGAAGATCGGGAGGCCGTGGGCAATGAGCATTTCTTC
CSVEDREAVGNEHFF
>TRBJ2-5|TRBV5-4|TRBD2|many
TGTGCCAGCAGCTTCGGCGGGGGAGGTGAGACCCAGTACTTC
CASSFGGGGETQYF
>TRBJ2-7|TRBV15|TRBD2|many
TGTGCCACCAGCAGAGACGGTCTTCTAGCGGGAGTCTACGAGCAGTACTTC
CATSRDGLLAGVYEQYF
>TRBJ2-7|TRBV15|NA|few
TGTGCCACCAGCACCTTGCCCTCGAGTGGATACGAGCAGTACTTC
CATSTLPSSGYEQYF
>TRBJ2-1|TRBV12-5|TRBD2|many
TGTGCTAGTGGTTTGGGGGGGGGGAGATACAATGAGCAGTTCTTC
CASGLGGGRYNEQFF
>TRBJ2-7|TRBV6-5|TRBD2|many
TGTGCCAGCAGTTACTACCAGCGGGAGATCTACGGCTACGAGCAGTACTTC
CASSYYQREIYGYEQYF
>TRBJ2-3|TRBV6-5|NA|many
TGTGCCAGCAGTTACTCGAATGGGGGTACGCAGTATTTT
CASSYSNGGTQYF
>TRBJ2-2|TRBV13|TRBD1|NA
TGTGCCAGCAGTCCCGAGGGGACAGAGAACACCGAGGAGCTGTTTTTT
CASSPEGTENTEELFF
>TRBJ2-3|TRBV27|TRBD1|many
TGTGCCAGCCCCGGACAGGGTTGCACAGATACGCAGTATTTT
CASPGQGCTDTQYF
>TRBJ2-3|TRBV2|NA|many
TGTGCCAGCAGTACAGATACGCAGTATTTT
CASSTDTQYF
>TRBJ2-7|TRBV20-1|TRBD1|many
TGCAGTGCTCTCATCCTACAGGGGGTTTTGTACGAGCAGTACTTC
CSALILQGVLYEQYF
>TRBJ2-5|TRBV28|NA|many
TGTGCCAGCCATTTGGGCCGGGGACCAGAGACCCAGTACTTC
CASHLGRGPETQYF
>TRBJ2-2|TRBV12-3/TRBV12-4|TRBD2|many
TGTGCCAGCAGTTTCCCCCTGCGGGAGGCGGCGACCGGGGAGCTGTTTTTT
CASSFPLREAATGELFF